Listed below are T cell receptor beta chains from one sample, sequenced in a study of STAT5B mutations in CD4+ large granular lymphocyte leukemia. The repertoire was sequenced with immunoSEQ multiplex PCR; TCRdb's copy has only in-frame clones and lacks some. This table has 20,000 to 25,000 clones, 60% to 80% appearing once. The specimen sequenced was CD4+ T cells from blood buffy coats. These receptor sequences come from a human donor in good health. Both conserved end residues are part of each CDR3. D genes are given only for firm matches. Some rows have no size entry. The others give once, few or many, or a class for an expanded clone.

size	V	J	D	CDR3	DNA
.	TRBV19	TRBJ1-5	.	CASSIRAKGTNSNQPQHF	TGTGCCAGTAGTATAAGGGCCAAGGGGACGAATAGCAATCAGCCCCAGCATTTT
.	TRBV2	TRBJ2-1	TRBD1	CASWDRGRLNEQFF	TGTGCCAGTTGGGACAGGGGGCGCTTAAATGAGCAGTTCTTC
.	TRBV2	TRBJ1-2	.	CASSDETGYGGYTF	TGTGCCAGCAGCGACGAGACTGGCTACGGAGGCTACACCTTC
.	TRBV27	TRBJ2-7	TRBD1	CASSHLGQASYEQYF	TGTGCCAGCAGTCACCTGGGACAGGCGTCCTACGAGCAGTACTTC
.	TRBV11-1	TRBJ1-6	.	CASSLDSDNSPLHF	TGTGCCAGCAGCTTGGACAGCGATAATTCACCCCTCCACTTT
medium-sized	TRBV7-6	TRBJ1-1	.	CASSLWSGAGVNTEAFF	TGTGCCAGCAGCTTATGGTCGGGGGCTGGAGTGAACACTGAAGCTTTCTTT
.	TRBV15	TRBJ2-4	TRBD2	CATSIRGTSGKRAKNIQYF	TGTGCCACCAGCATTAGAGGGACTAGCGGGAAGAGGGCCAAAAACATTCAGTACTTC
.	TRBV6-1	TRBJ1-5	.	CASSELIIPPQHF	TGTGCCAGCAGTGAACTGATTATTCCGCCCCAGCATTTT
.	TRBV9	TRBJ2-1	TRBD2	CASSPHGTSGNEQFF	TGTGCCAGCAGCCCACACGGGACTAGTGGTAATGAGCAGTTCTTC
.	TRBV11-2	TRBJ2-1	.	CASSFPVAYNEQFF	TGTGCCAGCAGCTTCCCGGTCGCCTACAATGAGCAGTTCTTC
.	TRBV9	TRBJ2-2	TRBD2	CASKLAGDTGELFF	TGTGCCAGCAAGCTAGCGGGGGACACCGGGGAGCTGTTTTTT
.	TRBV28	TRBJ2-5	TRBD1	CASSFRRDRVGETQYF	TGTGCCAGCAGTTTCCGCCGGGACAGGGTGGGAGAGACCCAGTACTTC
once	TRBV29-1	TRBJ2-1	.	CSQRRPGDEQFF	TGCAGCCAACGACGGCCTGGGGATGAGCAGTTCTTC
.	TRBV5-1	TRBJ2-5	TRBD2	CASSSLAGGLRETQYF	TGCGCCAGCAGCTCCCTAGCGGGGGGCCTCCGGGAGACCCAGTACTTC
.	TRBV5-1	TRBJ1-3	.	CASSLGGGNTIYF	TGCGCCAGCAGCTTGGGGGGAGGAAACACCATATATTTT
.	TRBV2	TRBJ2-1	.	CASSVNEQFF	TGTGCCAGCAGTGTCAATGAGCAGTTCTTC
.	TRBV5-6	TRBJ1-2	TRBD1	CASSEMTGERNGYTF	TGTGCCAGCAGCGAGATGACAGGGGAAAGGAATGGCTACACCTTC
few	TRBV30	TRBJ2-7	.	CAWSASDGEQYF	TGTGCCTGGAGTGCTTCGGACGGGGAGCAGTACTTC
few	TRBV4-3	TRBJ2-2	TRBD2	CASSQGRAGGFTGELFF	TGCGCCAGCAGCCAAGGCCGAGCGGGGGGTTTTACCGGGGAGCTGTTTTTT
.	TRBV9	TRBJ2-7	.	CASSADGYEQYF	TGTGCCAGCAGCGCGGACGGCTACGAGCAGTACTTC
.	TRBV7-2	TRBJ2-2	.	CASSFAGYGGELFF	TGTGCCAGCAGCTTCGCAGGGTATGGCGGGGAGCTGTTTTTT
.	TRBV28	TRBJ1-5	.	CAARKGLQGIHQPQHF	TGTGCCGCACGAAAAGGTTTACAGGGTATTCATCAGCCCCAGCATTTT